This paragraph reports one TCR beta chain. A read error may produce the germline difference seen at one junction end. The data belong to a study of glioma-infiltrating T cells. Looking at the study overall: Low-grade gliomas were grade II; glioblastomas were grade IV at initial diagnosis.

Amplification of TCR alpha and beta CDR3 regions from RNA used iRepertoire nested multiplex PCR. TCRdb independently ran MiXCR on the multiplex PCR reads; one entry per CDR3 protein. This repertoire shows about 380,000 distinct CDR3 sequences, roughly two fifths found once; its top ten account for about 12%. This TCR derives from a human donor with low-grade glioma or glioblastoma, undergoing nonglioma brain surgery, or in good health (not recorded which). Sequencing was done on a sample of glioma tissue, nonneoplastic brain tissue, or PBMCs (not recorded which).

The CDR3 region is CASSRSGDNEQSF. The CDR3 region has the DNA TGTGCCAGCTCACGCAGCGGAGACAATGAGCAGTCCTTC. The V and J genes are TRBV18 and TRBJ2-1; maybe TRBD2 (5 bases). The CDR3 contains 13 residues. Germline CDR1 KGHSH, CDR2 LQKENI.